The 18 T cell receptor beta chains given below trace back to one sample, sequenced in a study of blood T cell repertoires in COVID-19. Profiling relied on immunoSEQ multiplex PCR, and the TCRdb table lists in-frame clones only, not all of them. The sample has a few hundred thousand clones, approximately 80% seen once. The sample comprised peripheral blood. The receptors come from a human donor with acute or convalescent COVID-19. The donor label of this sample is uncertain.

A single count supports this clone. The rearrangement uses TRBV5-1 and TRBJ1-2; possibly TRBD1 for D (5 bases). Germline values: CDR1 SGHRS, CDR2 YFSETQ. V lost 0 bases, J lost 4 bases, and 13 bases lay in between. The CDR3 loop spans 15 amino acids. CDR3 residues: CASSLGGGELYGYTF. The DNA for the CDR3 is TGCGCCAGCAGCTTGGGGGGCGGGGAGCTCTATGGCTACACCTTC.

The chain links TRBV14 to TRBJ1-2; D possibly corresponds to TRBD1 (6 bases). Trimming stripped 4 bases from V and 8 bases from J, with 17 bases between. CDR1 and CDR2 from the germline V gene are SGHDN and FVKESK. This CDR3 is 14 amino acids long. In DNA form, the CDR3 reads TGTGCCAGCAGCCCGGTCGGGGGGCGCGGGGGCTACACCTTC. It specifies CASSPVGGRGGYTF.

The chain employs TRBV6-4 and TRBJ2-7; no definite D call. From germline, CDR1 is MRHNA and CDR2 SNTAGT. The CDR3 spans 15 residues. Trimming took 3 bases from V and 0 from J, leaving 12 bases between them. The CDR3 DNA is TGTGCCAGCAGTGAAATTCTTCTGTTCTCCTACGAGCAGTACTTC. Translated, it gives CASSEILLFSYEQYF.

This chain connects TRBV27 to TRBJ1-6; D gene uncertain. V lost 0 bases to trimming and J lost 13 bases, with 7 bases between them. This CDR3 is built from 12 residues. CDR1 is MNHEY, CDR2 SMNVEV, per germline (reference sequence). CDR3 sequence (DNA): TGTGCCAGCAGTTTATCGACGGGGCCCCTCCACTTT. Its translation: CASSLSTGPLHF.

The chain combines TRBV3-1 (or the pseudogene TRBV3-2) with TRBJ2-5; 9 positions match TRBD2. Germline V CDR1 and CDR2: LGHDT, YNNKEL (reference sequence). V shed 2 bases and J 5 bases; nucleotides not matched to a gene: 6. CDR3 length: 15 residues. CDR3 sequence reads: CASSQSSGGMETQYF. In DNA, the CDR3 is TGTGCCAGCAGCCAATCCAGCGGGGGGATGGAGACCCAGTACTTC.

On this clone: Within the sample, other DNA sequences also encode this same CDR3. This sequence joins TRBV18 and TRBJ1-1; TRBD1 might be the D (6 bases). The CDR3 consists of 14 residues. V shed 3 bases and J shed 0 bases, with 8 bases lying between them. Looked up from germline, CDR1 is KGHSH and CDR2 is LQKENI. CDR3 nucleotide sequence: TGTGCCAGCTCACCGCAGGGGATGAACACTGAAGCTTTCTTT. Encoded protein: CASSPQGMNTEAFF.

The chain joins TRBV15 to TRBJ2-1, with 10 bases lining up with TRBD1. In germline, CDR1 is LNHNV, CDR2 YYDKDF (reference sequence). The CDR3 totals 16 residues. The ends lost 1 base at V and 4 bases at J; junction bases unmatched: 4. CDR3 sequence: CATSRAGQGTYNEQFF. Written as DNA, the CDR3 is TGTGCCACCAGCAGAGCGGGACAGGGGACATACAATGAGCAGTTCTTC.

A remark on this clone: Other DNA sequences in the sample encode the same CDR3. V and J are TRBV5-8 and TRBJ2-6; D is possibly TRBD1 (6 bases). Trimming removed 4 bases from V and 2 bases from J, with 10 bases in between. The CDR3 length is 15 residues. Germline lookup yields CDR1 SGHTS and CDR2 YDEGEE. CDR3 in amino acids: CASSLQGTGANVLTF. Written as DNA, the CDR3 is TGTGCCAGCAGCCTACAGGGAACTGGGGCCAACGTCCTGACTTTC.

This chain joins TRBV13 and TRBJ1-2, with D possibly TRBD1 on 6 matching bases. This CDR3 region has 13 residues. The germline V and J ends were trimmed by 7 bases and 8 bases, with 17 bases remaining between them. CDR1 is PRHDT, CDR2 FYEKMQ, per germline (reference sequence). The CDR3 region has the DNA TGTGCCAGCACCTCTTCGACAGGATGGGGCTACACCTTC. As protein: CASTSSTGWGYTF.

The V and J genes are TRBV7-2 and TRBJ2-1; possible D gene TRBD2, 6 bases. CDR3 length: 16 residues. The V end lost 0 bases, the J end lost 5 bases, and 14 bases lay between the germline ends. Germline assignment: CDR1 SGHTA and CDR2 FQGNSA. CDR3 nucleotides: TGTGCCAGCAGCTTAGCGTGGACTACGGGGAACAATGAGCAGTTCTTC. Its translation: CASSLAWTTGNNEQFF.

This clone was counted a few times. This chain connects TRBV18 to TRBJ2-5, with 10 bases that match TRBD2. This CDR3 is built from 14 residues. V trimming: 3 bases; J trimming: 5 bases; junction bases outside the gene matches: 3. CDR1 KGHSH and CDR2 LQKENI come from the germline V gene. CDR3 bases: TGTGCCAGCTCACCTCCTAGCGGGAGTGAGACCCAGTACTTC. Its translation: CASSPPSGSETQYF.

The chain joins TRBV7-9 to TRBJ1-2; D possibly corresponds to TRBD1 (5 bases). Germline V gene sequence: CDR1 SEHNR, CDR2 FQNEAQ (reference sequence). This CDR3 contains 15 residues. The V and J ends lost 2 bases and 2 bases respectively, with 12 bases between them. This chain's CDR3 is CASSLIEGANYGYTF. The DNA of the CDR3 is TGTGCCAGCAGCTTAATCGAAGGGGCGAACTATGGCTACACCTTC.

This clone was seen only once. The gene calls are TRBV7-2 and TRBJ1-1; TRBD1 matches at 7 bases. The CDR3 covers 15 residues. V lost 5 bases to trimming and J lost 0 bases; unmatched junction nucleotides: 6. Germline CDR1 reads SGHTA; CDR2 reads FQGNSA. Here the CDR3 reads CASSPQGQLNTEAFF. In nucleotides, the CDR3 is TGTGCCAGCAGCCCCCAGGGACAGTTGAACACTGAAGCTTTCTTT.

CDR3 loop: CASSLRQGDGYTF. The CDR3 DNA reads as TGTGCCAGCAGCCTGCGACAGGGGGATGGCTACACCTTC. The J gene is TRBJ1-2, the V gene TRBV7-9; TRBD1 agrees at 9 bases. The junction had 4 bases not matched to a gene; V was cut back by 5 bases and J by 6 bases. The CDR3 has 13 residues. Germline assignment: CDR1 SEHNR and CDR2 FQNEAQ (reference sequence).

The gene calls are TRBV27 and TRBJ2-3; 7 nucleotides agree with TRBD2. J lost 4 bases, V lost 3 bases, and 10 bases had no gene match. From germline, CDR1 is MNHEY and CDR2 SMNVEV (reference sequence). The CDR3 sequence is 16 residues long. This chain's CDR3 is CASSLGGGLDADTQYF. The CDR3 DNA follows: TGTGCCAGCAGTTTGGGCGGGGGTTTGGATGCAGATACGCAGTATTTT.

This chain connects TRBV28 to TRBJ2-7; 9 bases are a match to TRBD1. The CDR3 extends over 15 amino acids. Trimming removed 5 bases from V and 5 bases from J; junction bases left unmatched: 10. Germline V gives CDR1 MDHEN, CDR2 SYDVKM. The CDR3 nucleotides read TGTGCCAGCAGTCTATCACAGGGGGCGCTCCACGAGCAGTACTTC. Its translation is CASSLSQGALHEQYF.

The CDR3 reads CASSLVAGFGQPQHF. DNA of the CDR3: TGCGCCAGCAGCTTGGTGGCAGGGTTCGGTCAGCCCCAGCATTTT. The V gene is TRBV5-1, the J gene TRBJ1-5; tentatively, D is TRBD1 (5 bases). Germline V gene lookup returns CDR1 SGHRS and CDR2 YFSETQ. The CDR3 is 15 residues long. Deletions cut 0 bases from V and 6 bases from J, with 13 bases between.

This clone has a handful of counts. The genes are TRBV10-3 and TRBJ2-7, with a tentative D call TRBD1 (6 bases). The CDR3 runs to 15 residues. Germline loops: CDR1 ENHRY, CDR2 SYGVKD. V shed 2 bases and J shed 0 bases, with 11 bases lying between them. The CDR3 region has the DNA TGTGCCATCAGTGAGAACCAGGGGAGCTCCTACGAGCAGTACTTC. Residues: CAISENQGSSYEQYF.